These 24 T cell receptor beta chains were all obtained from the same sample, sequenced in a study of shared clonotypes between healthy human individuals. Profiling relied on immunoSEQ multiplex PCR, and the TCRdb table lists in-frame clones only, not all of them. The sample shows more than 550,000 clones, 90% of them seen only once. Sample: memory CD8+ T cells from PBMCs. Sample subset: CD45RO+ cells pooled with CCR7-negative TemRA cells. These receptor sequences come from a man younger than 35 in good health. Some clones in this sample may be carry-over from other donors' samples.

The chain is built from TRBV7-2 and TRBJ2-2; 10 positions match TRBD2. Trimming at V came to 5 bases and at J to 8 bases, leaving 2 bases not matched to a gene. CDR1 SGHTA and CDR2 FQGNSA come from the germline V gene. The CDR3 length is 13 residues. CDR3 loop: CASSPLAGGELFF. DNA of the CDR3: TGTGCCAGCAGCCCACTAGCGGGAGGGGAGCTGTTTTTT.

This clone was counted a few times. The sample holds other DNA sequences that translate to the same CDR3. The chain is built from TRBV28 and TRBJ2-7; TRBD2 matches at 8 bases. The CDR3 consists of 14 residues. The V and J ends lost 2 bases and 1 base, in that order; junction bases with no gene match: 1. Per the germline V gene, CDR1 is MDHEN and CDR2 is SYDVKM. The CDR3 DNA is TGTGCCAGCAGTTTAGCGGGAGGATCCTACGAGCAGTACTTC. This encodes CASSLAGGSYEQYF.

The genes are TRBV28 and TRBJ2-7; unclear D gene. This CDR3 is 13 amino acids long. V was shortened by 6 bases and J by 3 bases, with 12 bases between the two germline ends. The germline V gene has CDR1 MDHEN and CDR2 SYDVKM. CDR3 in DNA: TGTGCCAGCAGCCCAAGTGGACGCTACGAGCAGTACTTC. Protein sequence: CASSPSGRYEQYF.

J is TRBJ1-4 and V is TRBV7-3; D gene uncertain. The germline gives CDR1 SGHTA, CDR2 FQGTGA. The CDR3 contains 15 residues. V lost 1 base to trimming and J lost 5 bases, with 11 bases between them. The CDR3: CASSLRGGKNEKLFF. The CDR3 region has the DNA TGTGCCAGCAGCTTAAGAGGAGGGAAGAATGAAAAACTGTTTTTT.

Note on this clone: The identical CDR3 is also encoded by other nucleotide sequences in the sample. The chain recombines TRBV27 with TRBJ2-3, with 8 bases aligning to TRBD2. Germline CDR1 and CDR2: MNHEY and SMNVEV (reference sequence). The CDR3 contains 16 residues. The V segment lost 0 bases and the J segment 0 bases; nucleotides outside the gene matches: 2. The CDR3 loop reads CASSLSASGSTDTQYF. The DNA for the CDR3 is TGTGCCAGCAGTTTATCTGCTAGCGGGAGCACAGATACGCAGTATTTT.

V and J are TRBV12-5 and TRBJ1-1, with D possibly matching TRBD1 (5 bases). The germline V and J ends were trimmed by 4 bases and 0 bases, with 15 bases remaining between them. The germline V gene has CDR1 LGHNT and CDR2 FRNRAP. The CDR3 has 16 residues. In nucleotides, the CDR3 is TGTGCTAGTGGTTCAGGGACTCGCTTAATGAACACTGAAGCTTTCTTT. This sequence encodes CASGSGTRLMNTEAFF.

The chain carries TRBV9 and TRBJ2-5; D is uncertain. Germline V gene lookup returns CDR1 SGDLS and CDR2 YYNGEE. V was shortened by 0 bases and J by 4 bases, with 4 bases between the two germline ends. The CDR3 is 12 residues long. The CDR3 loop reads CASSVDPETQYF. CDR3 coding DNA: TGTGCCAGCAGCGTAGATCCAGAGACCCAGTACTTC.

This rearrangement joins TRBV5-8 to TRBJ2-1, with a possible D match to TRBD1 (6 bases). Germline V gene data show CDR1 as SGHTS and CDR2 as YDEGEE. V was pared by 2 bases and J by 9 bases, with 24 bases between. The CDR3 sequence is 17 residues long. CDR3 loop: CASSFHAWDEQGSEQFF. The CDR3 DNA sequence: TGTGCCAGCAGCTTCCACGCCTGGGACGAACAGGGAAGTGAGCAGTTCTTC.

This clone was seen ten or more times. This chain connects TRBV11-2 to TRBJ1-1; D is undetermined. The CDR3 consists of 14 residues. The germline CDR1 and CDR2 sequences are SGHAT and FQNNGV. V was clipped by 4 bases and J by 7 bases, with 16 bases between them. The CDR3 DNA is TGTGCCAGCAGCTCGAGGAAAAGAGAGCTTGAAGCTTTCTTT. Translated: CASSSRKRELEAFF.

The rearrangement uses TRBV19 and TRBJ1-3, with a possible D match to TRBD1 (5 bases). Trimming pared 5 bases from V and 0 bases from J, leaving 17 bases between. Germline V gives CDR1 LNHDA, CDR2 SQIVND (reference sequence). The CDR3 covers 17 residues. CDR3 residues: CASSPTPGLRSGNTIYF. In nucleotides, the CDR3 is TGTGCCAGTAGTCCAACGCCGGGACTCCGCTCTGGAAACACCATATATTTT. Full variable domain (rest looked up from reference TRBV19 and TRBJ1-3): DGGITQSPKYLFRKEGQNVTLSCEQNLNHDAMYWYRQDPGQGLRLIYYSQIVNDFQKGDIAEGYSVSREKKESFPLTVTSAQKNPTAFYLCASSPTPGLRSGNTIYFGEGSWLTVV.

DNA of the CDR3: TGTGCCAGCAGTTTATTGGGGGGCACAGATACGCAGTATTTT. Protein product: CASSLLGGTDTQYF. The rearrangement uses TRBV28 and TRBJ2-3; D could derive from TRBD1 or TRBD2 (5 bases each). The germline V gene has CDR1 MDHEN and CDR2 SYDVKM. This CDR3 comprises 14 residues. V was clipped by 1 base and J by 1 base, with 6 bases between them.

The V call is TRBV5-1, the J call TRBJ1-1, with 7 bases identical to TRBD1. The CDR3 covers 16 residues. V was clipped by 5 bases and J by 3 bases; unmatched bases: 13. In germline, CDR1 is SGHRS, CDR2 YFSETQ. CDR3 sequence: CASRPVPQDRYTEAFF. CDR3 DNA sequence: TGCGCCAGCAGACCAGTCCCCCAGGACAGGTACACTGAAGCTTTCTTT.

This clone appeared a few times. CDR3: CASSFGPGRELFF. The CDR3 nucleotides read TGTGCCAGCAGTTTCGGACCAGGGAGAGAACTGTTTTTT. The chain joins TRBV28 to TRBJ1-4, with D possibly matching TRBD1 (5 bases). V lost 3 bases and J lost 12, with 14 bases in between. This CDR3 has 13 amino acids. Germline V gives CDR1 MDHEN, CDR2 SYDVKM.

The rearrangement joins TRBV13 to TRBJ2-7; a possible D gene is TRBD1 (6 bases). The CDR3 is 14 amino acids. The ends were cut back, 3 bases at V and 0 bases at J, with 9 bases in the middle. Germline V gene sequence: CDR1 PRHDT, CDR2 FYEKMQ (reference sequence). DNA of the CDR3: TGTGCCAGCAGCTTTGGACAGCTCTCCTACGAGCAGTACTTC. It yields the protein CASSFGQLSYEQYF. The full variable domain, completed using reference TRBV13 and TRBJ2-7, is AAGVIQSPRHLIKEKRETATLKCYPIPRHDTVYWYQQGPGQDPQFLISFYEKMQSDKGSIPDRFSAQQFSDYHSELNMSSLELGDSALYFCASSFGQLSYEQYFGPGTRLTVT.

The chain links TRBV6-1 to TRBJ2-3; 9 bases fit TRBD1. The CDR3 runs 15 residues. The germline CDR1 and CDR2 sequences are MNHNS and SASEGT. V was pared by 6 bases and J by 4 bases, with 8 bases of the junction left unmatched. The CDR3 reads CASSSRDRASDTQYF. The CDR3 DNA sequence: TGTGCCAGCAGCTCCCGGGACAGGGCGTCAGATACGCAGTATTTT.

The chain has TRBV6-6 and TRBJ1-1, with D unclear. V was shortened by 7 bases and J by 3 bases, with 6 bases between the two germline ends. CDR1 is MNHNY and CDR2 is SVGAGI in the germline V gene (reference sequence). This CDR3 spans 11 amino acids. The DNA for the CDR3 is TGTGCCAGCATGGGTTACACTGAAGCTTTCTTT. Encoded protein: CASMGYTEAFF.

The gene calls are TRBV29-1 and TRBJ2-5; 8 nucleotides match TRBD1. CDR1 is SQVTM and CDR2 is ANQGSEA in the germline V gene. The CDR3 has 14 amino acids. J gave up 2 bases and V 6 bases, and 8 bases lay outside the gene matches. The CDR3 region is CSVVLRGPQETQYF. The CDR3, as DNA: TGCAGCGTAGTTCTCAGGGGGCCACAAGAGACCCAGTACTTC.

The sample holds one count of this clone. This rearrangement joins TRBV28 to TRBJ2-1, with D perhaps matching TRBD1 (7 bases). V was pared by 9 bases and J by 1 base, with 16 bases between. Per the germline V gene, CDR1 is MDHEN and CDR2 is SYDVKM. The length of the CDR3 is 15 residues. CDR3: CASSSAGQSYNEQFF. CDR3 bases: TGTGCCAGTTCCTCCGCGGGACAGTCCTACAATGAGCAGTTCTTC.

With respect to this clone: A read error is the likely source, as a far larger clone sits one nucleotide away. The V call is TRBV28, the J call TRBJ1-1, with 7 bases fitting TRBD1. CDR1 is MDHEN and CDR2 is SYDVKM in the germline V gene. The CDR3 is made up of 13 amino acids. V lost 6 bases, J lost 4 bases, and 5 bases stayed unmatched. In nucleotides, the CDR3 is TGTGCCAGCAGCGCTGGGACAGCCACTGAAGCTTTCTTT. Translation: CASSAGTATEAFF.

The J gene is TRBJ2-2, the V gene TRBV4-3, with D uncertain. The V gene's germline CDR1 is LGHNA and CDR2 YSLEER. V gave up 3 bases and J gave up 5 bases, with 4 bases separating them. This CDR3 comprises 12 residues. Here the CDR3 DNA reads TGCGCCAGCAGCCAGCGTACCGGGGAGCTGTTTTTT. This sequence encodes CASSQRTGELFF.

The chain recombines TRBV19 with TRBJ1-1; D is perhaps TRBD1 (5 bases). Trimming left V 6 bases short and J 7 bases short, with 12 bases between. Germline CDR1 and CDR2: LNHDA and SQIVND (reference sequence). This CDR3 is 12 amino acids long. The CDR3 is CASSPGAIEAFF. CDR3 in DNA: TGTGCCAGTAGCCCTGGGGCAATTGAAGCTTTCTTT.

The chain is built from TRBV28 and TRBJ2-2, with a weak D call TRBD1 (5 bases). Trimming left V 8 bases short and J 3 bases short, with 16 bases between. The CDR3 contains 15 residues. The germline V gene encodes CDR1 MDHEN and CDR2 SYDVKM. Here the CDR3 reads CASEGVDSDTGELFF. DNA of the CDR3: TGTGCCAGCGAAGGGGTGGATTCCGACACCGGGGAGCTGTTTTTT.

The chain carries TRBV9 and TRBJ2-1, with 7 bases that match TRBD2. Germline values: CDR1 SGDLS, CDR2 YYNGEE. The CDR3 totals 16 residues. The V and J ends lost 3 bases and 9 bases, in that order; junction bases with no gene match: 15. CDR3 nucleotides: TGTGCCAGCAGCGCAAGGGTTGGGGACTATTCGGTTGAGCAGTTCTTC. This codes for CASSARVGDYSVEQFF.

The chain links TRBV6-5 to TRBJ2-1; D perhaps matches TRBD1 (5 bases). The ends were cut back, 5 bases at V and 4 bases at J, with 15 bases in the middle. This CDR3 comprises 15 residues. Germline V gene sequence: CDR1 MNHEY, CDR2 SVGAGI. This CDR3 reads CASSATGPPYNEQFF. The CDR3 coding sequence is TGTGCCAGCAGTGCAACAGGACCCCCATACAATGAGCAGTTCTTC.